This TCR beta chain comes out of a study of T-cell memory formation after mild COVID-19. Regarding the study as a whole: Second-wave clones peaking on day 37 lacked confirmed SARS-CoV-2 specificity. Pre-infection memory showed some responding clones, and this suggested that cross-reactive memory joined. Contracting clones from day 15 to 85 had balanced CD4/CD8; later expanders favoured CD4+.

This clonotype was detected a few times. Its antigen is still unknown. In TCRdb, the 5' RACE reads were re-called with MiXCR into one record per CDR3 protein. The sample yields 350,000 to 400,000 distinct CDR3 sequences, around 14% seen once. Trimming removed 3 bases at V and 9 bases at J, with 12 bases between. The germline V gene has CDR1 DFQATT and CDR2 SNEGSKA (reference sequence). CDR3 size: 13 residues. The sample consisted of PBMCs or a T cell subset sorted from them (not recorded which). The chain carries TRBV20-1 and TRBJ1-6; D uncertain. This TCR came from a man aged 18 to 29 who had mild COVID-19 (a few samples of this study predate the infection). Cell type and time point are not known. CDR3 region: CSARNRVRSPLHF. The DNA of the CDR3 is TGCAGTGCTAGGAATAGGGTCCGTTCACCCCTCCACTTT.